This T cell receptor (beta chain) was profiled in a study of T cells in Graves' hyperthyroidism and ophthalmopathy (dated 2019 in TCRdb). For context, the study as a whole: Peripheral blood was sampled at the time of initial diagnosis, prior to any treatment. A discovery cohort of about 100 patients, about 40 with Graves' ophthalmopathy and about 58 with stable Graves' hyperthyroidism, was used to find distinguishing TCR V-J signatures. Prospective prediction of ophthalmopathy was tested in an independent validation cohort of 18 to 20 hyperthyroidism patients and 17 patients who later progressed to ophthalmopathy. The 90 to 100 discovery patients were randomly split 7:3 into training and test sets. In over five Graves' hyperthyroidism patients, the study also compared T-cell repertoires from thyroid tissue with T-cell repertoires from blood. After sampling, hyperthyroidism patients received methimazole starting at 30 mg daily, and ophthalmopathy patients received high-dose intravenous methylprednisolone. The paper reports TCR Vbeta CDR3 sequencing of some 140 peripheral blood samples: approximately 43 ophthalmopathy, roughly 74 hyperthyroidism and around 17 progressor patients.

The full study reports these points: Most expanded thyroid clonotypes (frequency above 0.001) were also found in blood, which suggests that blood repertoires may mirror thyroid immune responses. Sample size was not statistically predetermined, and investigators were not blinded to group allocation. A 13 V-J signature model separated ophthalmopathy from stable hyperthyroidism, with approximately 86% sensitivity and just under 84% specificity in cross-validation and 80%/75% in testing. During validation, the model predicted progression to ophthalmopathy a median of around six months ahead of onset, with more than 60% sensitivity and 72% to 80% specificity.

The TCR beta CDR3 regions were amplified from RNA transcripts. A first-round RT-PCR of the TCR CDR3 used the HTBI primer set with the Qiagen OneStep RT-PCR kit. The libraries were constructed in a second round of multiplex PCR and then size-selected and purified. Paired-end sequencing of the libraries was performed with 100 bp reads on an Illumina HiSeq2000. In the authors' own workflow: SOAPnuke was used to process the raw data, throwing out any read that contained adapters or uncalled bases, had a mean Phred below 15, or lacked an exact constant-primer or identifier match. High-quality paired reads were merged using COPE v1.2.5, and each unique nucleotide sequence was defined as a clonotype. Clonotypes were aligned to IMGT TRBV, TRBD and TRBJ reference segments using MiTCR v1.1. Only V-J combinations with frequency above 0.0001, covering 99% to 99.2% of repertoires, were analysed. A TCS score was defined as the ratio between F50 (clonal expansion) and ExV (chaos), using BLOSUM62-based TCRdist between CDR3 peptides within each V-J. Welch's t-statistics and random forest reduced roughly 530 V-J features to under 15, which were used in a naive Bayes classifier (R e1071). In-frame beta chains were kept once TCRdb had trimmed the public reads at Q25 with fastp and called clones with MiXCR. Each entry is one CDR3 protein sequence, shown with its most common DNA and genes. It is TCRdb's table, rather than the study itself, that gives the V and J calls and clone size. This sample is represented by about 590,000 distinct CDR3 sequences; approximately 14% of them were singletons. 6.5% to 8% of the sample rests with the top ten.

Many counts were recorded for this clonotype. Its cognate antigen has yet to be identified. No base qualities exist here, and no much larger clone lies one base off it. Graves' hyperthyroidism was defined as stable when no progression to ophthalmopathy occurred over 18 months of follow-up. Hyperthyroidism patients were newly diagnosed, with disease duration under 2 months, and aged 18 to 65 years. Exclusion was applied to patients with uncontrolled infections, other autoimmune diseases, pregnancy or lactation. Diagnoses relied on clinical symptoms, serum thyroxine and TRAb, thyroid ultrasound and orbital computed tomography. PBMCs were isolated from 10 ml of fresh peripheral blood by Ficoll-Paque density gradient centrifugation. Trizol reagent was used to extract total RNA, and RNA quality was then checked on an Agilent 2100 Bioanalyzer. CDR1 and CDR2, per the germline V gene (reference sequence), are SEHNR and FQNEAQ. The CDR3 runs 12 residues from the cysteine to the phenylalanine. Only CDR3 DNA remains: 36 bases, in frame from the first base. V trim: 6 bases; J trim: 5 bases; unmatched bases: 2.

Sequenced input: blood. This sequence was found in a woman aged 25 to 39 with Graves' hyperthyroidism. In this chain, TRBV7-9 is recombined with TRBJ2-7, and TRBD1 aligns with 9 junction nucleotides. The CDR3 protein: CASSTGGDEQYF. Read as DNA, the sequence is TGTGCCAGCAGTACAGGGGGCGACGAGCAGTACTTC.